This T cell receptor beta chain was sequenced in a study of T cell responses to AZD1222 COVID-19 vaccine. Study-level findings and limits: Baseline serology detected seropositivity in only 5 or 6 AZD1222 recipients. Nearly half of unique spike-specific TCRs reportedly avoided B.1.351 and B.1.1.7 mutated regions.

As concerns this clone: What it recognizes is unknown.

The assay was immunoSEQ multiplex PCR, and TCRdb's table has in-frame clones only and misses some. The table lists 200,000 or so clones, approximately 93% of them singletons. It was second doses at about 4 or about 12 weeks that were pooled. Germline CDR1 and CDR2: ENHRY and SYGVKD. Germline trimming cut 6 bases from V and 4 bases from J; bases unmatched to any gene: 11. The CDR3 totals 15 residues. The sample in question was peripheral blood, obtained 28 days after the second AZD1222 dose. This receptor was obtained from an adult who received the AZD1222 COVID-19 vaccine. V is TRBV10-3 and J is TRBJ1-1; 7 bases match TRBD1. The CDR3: CAIRGTVEGITEAFF. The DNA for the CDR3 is TGTGCCATCAGAGGGACAGTAGAAGGTATCACTGAAGCTTTCTTT.